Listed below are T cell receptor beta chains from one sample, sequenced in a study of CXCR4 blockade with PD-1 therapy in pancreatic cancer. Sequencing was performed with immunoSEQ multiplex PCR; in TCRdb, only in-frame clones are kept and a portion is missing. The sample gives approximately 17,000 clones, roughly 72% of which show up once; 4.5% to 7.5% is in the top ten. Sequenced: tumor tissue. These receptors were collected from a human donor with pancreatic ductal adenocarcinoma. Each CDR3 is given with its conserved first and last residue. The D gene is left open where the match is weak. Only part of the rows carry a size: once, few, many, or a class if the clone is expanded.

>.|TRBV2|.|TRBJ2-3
TGTGCCAGCAGTGAAGGGGACCGCCCAGGAGGAGATACGCAGTATTTT
CASSEGDRPGGDTQYF
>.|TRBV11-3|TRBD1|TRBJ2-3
TGTGCCAGCAGCCTCCTCAGGGGGTTTGCAGATACGCAGTATTTT
CASSLLRGFADTQYF
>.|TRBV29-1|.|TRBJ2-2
TGCAGCGTTGAAGATATTCGACCCGGCGGCCCGAACACCGGGGAGCTGTTTTTT
CSVEDIRPGGPNTGELFF
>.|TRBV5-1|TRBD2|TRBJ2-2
TGCGCCAGCAGCTTAGGACTAGCGGGCCTCACCGGGGAGCTGTTTTTT
CASSLGLAGLTGELFF
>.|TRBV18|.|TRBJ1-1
TGTGCCAGCTCACCAGGGTCGGGTGAAGCTTTCTTT
CASSPGSGEAFF
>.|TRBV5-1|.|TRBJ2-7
TGCGCCAGCAGCTTGGGTGGTACCACCTACGAGCAGTACTTC
CASSLGGTTYEQYF
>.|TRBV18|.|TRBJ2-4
TGTGCCAGCTCACCCAATATAGACATTCAGTACTTC
CASSPNIDIQYF
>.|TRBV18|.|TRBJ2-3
TGTGCCAGCTCACTTCAAGGACAGTCCACAGATACGCAGTATTTT
CASSLQGQSTDTQYF
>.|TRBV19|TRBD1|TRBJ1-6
TGTGCCAGTCAGGACAGGGGAAATTCACCCCTCCACTTT
CASQDRGNSPLHF
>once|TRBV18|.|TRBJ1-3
TGTGCCAGCTCCTCGGGGGGCTCTGGAAACACCATATATTTT
CASSSGGSGNTIYF
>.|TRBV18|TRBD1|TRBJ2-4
TGTGCCAGCTCACCAGGGGACAGGGGGCTCAAAAACATTCAGTACTTC
CASSPGDRGLKNIQYF
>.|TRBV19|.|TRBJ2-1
TGTGCCAGTACCCAAAGGGGCGGTCACTCCTACAATGAGCAGTTCTTC
CASTQRGGHSYNEQFF
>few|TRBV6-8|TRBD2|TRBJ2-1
TGTGCCAGCAGTTACCGGGAGGGGAGGAATGAGCAGTTCTTC
CASSYREGRNEQFF
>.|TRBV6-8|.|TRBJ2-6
TGTGCCAGCAGTCCTCGACCAGGGGTTAATGGGGCCAACGTCCTGACTTTC
CASSPRPGVNGANVLTF
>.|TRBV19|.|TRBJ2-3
TGTGCCACCCGGTGGGGTCATAGCACAGATACGCAGTATTTT
CATRWGHSTDTQYF
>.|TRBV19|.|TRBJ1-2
TGTGCCAGTAGTATAGTTAGCGCGGGACTCCTTGGGGGCTACACCTTC
CASSIVSAGLLGGYTF
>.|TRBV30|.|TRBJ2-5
TGTGCCTGGAGTGTAAAGGGGGCGGGGGAGACCCAGTACTTC
CAWSVKGAGETQYF
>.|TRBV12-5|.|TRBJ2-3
TGTGCTAGTGGTTTGTCCGGAGCTGGCACAGATACGCAGTATTTT
CASGLSGAGTDTQYF
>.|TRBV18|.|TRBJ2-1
TGTGCCAGCTCACCTCGTCCCTTGGGATACAATGAGCAGTTCTTC
CASSPRPLGYNEQFF
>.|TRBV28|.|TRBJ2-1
TGTGCCAGCAGTTCCCCCGGGGGCGGGACTTTTCACGTGAATGAGCAGTTCTTC
CASSSPGGGTFHVNEQFF
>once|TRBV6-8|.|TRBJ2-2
TGTGCCAGCCCCAAAGAGAGCGGTTCCTTAGGCGGCGGGGAGCTGTTTTTT
CASPKESGSLGGGELFF
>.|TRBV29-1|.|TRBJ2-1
TGCAGCGCTGGGCCTGCTGACAATGAGCAGTTCTTC
CSAGPADNEQFF
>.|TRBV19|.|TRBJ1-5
TGTGCCAGTAGTATTTCGGGCGGAAATCAGCCCCAGCATTTT
CASSISGGNQPQHF
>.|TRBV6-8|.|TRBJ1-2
TGTGCCAGCTCCTTCAGGGAAAACTATGGCTACACCTTC
CASSFRENYGYTF
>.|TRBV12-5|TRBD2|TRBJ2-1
TGTGCTAGTGGTGGAGGTCTAGCGGGAGGCCTTTCCTACAATGAGCAGTTCTTC
CASGGGLAGGLSYNEQFF
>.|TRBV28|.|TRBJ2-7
TGTGCCAGCAGGCTAGGGGGGTCCTACGAGCAGTACTTC
CASRLGGSYEQYF
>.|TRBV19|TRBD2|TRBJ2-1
TGTGCCAGTAGTGAGGCTAGCGGGAGATGGAAGCAGTTCTTC
CASSEASGRWKQFF
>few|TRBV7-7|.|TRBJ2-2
TGTGCCAGCAGCTCTACAGGGAACACCGGGGAGCTGTTTTTT
CASSSTGNTGELFF
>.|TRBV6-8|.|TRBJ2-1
TGTGCCAGCGCTACCCGCAATCGGGCCTACAATGAGCAGTTCTTC
CASATRNRAYNEQFF
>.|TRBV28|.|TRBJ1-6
TGTGCCAGCAGTTTAGTAACAGCTAATTCACCCCTCCACTTT
CASSLVTANSPLHF
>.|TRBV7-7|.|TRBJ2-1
TGTGCCAGCAGCCCCGGGACCATCTCCTACAATGAGCAGTTCTTC
CASSPGTISYNEQFF
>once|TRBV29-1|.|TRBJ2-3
TGCAGCGGGGGGACCTCCTCGGGCACAGATACGCAGTATTTT
CSGGTSSGTDTQYF
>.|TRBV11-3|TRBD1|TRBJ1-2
TGTGCCAGCAGCCAAGGGACAGGCCTCACGGAAGGCTACACCTTC
CASSQGTGLTEGYTF
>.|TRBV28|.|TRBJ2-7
TGTGCCAGCAGTTGGCTAGCGACTACCTACGAGCAGTATTTC
CASSWLATTYEQYF
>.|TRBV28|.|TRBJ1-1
TGTGCCAGCAGTTTATCGTCGCACCGGGCTTTCTTT
CASSLSSHRAFF
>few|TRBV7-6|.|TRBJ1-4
TGTGCCAGCAGCTTAGAGGGACTTGACAGCAGAGAAAAACTGTTTTTT
CASSLEGLDSREKLFF
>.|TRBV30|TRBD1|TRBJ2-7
TGTGCCTGGAGAGCTGGGGACAGAGCACCCTACGAGCAGTACTTC
CAWRAGDRAPYEQYF
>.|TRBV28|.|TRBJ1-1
TGTGCCAGCAGTCTTATAGGGGGGCGTGACACTAAAGCTTTCTTT
CASSLIGGRDTKAFF
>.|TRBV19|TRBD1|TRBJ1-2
TGTGCCAGTAGTATCGCACAGGGGGATAACTATGGCTACATCTTC
CASSIAQGDNYGYIF
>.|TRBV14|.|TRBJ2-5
TGTGCCAGCAGCCAGTACGGTGGTGTGGTAGAGACCCAGTACTTC
CASSQYGGVVETQYF
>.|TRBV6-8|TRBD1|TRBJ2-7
TGTGCCAGCAGTTACTTCAGGGGGAACGAGCAGTACTTC
CASSYFRGNEQYF
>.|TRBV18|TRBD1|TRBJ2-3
TGTGCCAGCTCACCGGGACAGGGGGCAGATACGCAGTATTTT
CASSPGQGADTQYF
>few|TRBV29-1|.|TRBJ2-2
TGCAGCGCCAGGGGCACAGCCCTGAACACCGGGGAGCTGTTTTTT
CSARGTALNTGELFF
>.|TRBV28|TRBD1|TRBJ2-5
TGTGCCAGCAGACCCACAACCGGGACAGGGTTGGAGACCCAGTACTTC
CASRPTTGTGLETQYF
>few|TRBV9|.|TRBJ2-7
TGTGCCAGCAGTTTCAGGACCGACGAGCAGTACTTC
CASSFRTDEQYF
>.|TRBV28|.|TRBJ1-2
TGTGCCAGCAGTTTACCGATGGGAGTTCCTAACTATGGCTACACCTTC
CASSLPMGVPNYGYTF
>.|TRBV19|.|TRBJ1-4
TGTGCCAGTAGTACGGGGAGCGTCGAAAAACTGTTTTTT
CASSTGSVEKLFF
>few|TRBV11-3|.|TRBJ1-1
TGTGCCAGCAGCTTAGTGGCAAGGGTTATGAACACTGAAGCTTTCTTT
CASSLVARVMNTEAFF
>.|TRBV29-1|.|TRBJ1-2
TGCAGCGACGCCGGGCCCTGGAATGGCTACACCTTC
CSDAGPWNGYTF
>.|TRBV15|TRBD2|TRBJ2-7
TGTGCCACCAGCCCCCGGACTAGCGGGATTGAAGAGCAGTACTTC
CATSPRTSGIEEQYF
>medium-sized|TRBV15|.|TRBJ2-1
TGTGCCACCAGCCCGTTCGCGGGTGGAGTCAATGAGCAGTTCTTC
CATSPFAGGVNEQFF
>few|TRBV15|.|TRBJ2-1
TGTGCCACCAGCAGAGATTGGGCTGCAGTTGACAATGAGCAGTTCTTC
CATSRDWAAVDNEQFF
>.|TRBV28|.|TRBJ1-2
TGTGCCAGCAGCCTCGGTCGGGGTAGTGGCTATGGCTACACCTTC
CASSLGRGSGYGYTF
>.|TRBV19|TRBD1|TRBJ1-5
TGTGCCAGTAGAGACCGGGACAGGGCCAATCAGCCCCAGCATTTT
CASRDRDRANQPQHF